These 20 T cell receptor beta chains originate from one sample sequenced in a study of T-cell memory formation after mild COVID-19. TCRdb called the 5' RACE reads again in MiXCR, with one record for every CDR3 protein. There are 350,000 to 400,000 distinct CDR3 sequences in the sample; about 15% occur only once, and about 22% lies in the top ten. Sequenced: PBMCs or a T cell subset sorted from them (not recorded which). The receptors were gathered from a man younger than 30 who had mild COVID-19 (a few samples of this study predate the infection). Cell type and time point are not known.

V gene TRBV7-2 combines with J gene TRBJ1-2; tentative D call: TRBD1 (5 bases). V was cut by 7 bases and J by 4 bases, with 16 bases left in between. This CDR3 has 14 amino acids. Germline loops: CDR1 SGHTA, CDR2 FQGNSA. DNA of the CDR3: TGTGCCAGCATCCCCCGGGGGGGAGGCTATGGCTACACCTTC. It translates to CASIPRGGGYGYTF.

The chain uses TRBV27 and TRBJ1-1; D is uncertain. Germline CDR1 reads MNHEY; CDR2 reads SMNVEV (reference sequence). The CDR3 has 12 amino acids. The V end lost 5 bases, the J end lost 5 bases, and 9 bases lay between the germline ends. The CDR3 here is CASSVLGTEAFF. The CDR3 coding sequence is TGTGCCAGCAGTGTACTGGGAACTGAAGCTTTCTTT.

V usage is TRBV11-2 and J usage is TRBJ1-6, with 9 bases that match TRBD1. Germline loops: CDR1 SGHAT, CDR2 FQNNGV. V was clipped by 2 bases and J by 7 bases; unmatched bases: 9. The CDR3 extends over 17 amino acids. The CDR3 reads CASSLRTGDIINSPLHF. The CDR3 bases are TGTGCCAGCAGCTTACGGACAGGGGATATAATCAATTCACCCCTCCACTTT.

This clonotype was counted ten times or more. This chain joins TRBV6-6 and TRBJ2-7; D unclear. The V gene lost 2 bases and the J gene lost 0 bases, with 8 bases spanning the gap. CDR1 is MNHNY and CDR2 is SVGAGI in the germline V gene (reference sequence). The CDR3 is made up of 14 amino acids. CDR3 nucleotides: TGTGCCAGCAGTTACCCATCCCTCTCCTACGAGCAGTACTTC. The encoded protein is CASSYPSLSYEQYF.

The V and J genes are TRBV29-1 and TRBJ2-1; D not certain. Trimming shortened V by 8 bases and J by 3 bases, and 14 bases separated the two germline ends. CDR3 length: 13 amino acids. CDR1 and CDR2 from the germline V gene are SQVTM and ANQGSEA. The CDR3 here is CSSSLPLYNEQFF. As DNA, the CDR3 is TGCAGCTCGTCCCTGCCCCTCTACAATGAGCAGTTCTTC.

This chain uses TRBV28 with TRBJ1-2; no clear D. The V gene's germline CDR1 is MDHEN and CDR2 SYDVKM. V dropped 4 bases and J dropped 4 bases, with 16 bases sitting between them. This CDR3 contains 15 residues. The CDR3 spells CASSSPSGVPYGYTF. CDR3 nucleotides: TGTGCCAGCAGTTCCCCCTCGGGCGTCCCCTATGGCTACACCTTC.

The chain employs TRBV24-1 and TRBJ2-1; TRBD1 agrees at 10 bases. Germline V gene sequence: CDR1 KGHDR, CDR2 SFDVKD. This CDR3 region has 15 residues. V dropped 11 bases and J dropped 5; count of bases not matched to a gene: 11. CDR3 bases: TGTGCCAGCGCTAGACAGGGGGCCAGGGACAATGAGCAGTTCTTC. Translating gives CASARQGARDNEQFF.

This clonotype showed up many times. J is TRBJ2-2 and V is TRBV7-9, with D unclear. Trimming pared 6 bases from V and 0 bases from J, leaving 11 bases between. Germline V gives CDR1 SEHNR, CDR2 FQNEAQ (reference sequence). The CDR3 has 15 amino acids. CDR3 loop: CASRRTLANTGELFF. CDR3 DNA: TGTGCCAGCAGACGGACCCTAGCGAACACCGGGGAGCTGTTTTTT.

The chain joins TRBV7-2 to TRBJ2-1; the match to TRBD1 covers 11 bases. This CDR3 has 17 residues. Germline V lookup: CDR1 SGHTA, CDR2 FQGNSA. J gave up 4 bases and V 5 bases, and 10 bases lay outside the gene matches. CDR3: CASSPTPGTGGYNEQFF. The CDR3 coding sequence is TGTGCCAGCAGCCCAACCCCCGGGACAGGGGGGTACAATGAGCAGTTCTTC.

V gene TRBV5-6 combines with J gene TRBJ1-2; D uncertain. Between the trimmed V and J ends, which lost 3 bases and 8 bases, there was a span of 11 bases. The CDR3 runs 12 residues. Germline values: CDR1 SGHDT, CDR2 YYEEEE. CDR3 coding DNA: TGTGCCAGCAGCTCCTGGGCGGGCGGCTACACCTTC. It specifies CASSSWAGGYTF.

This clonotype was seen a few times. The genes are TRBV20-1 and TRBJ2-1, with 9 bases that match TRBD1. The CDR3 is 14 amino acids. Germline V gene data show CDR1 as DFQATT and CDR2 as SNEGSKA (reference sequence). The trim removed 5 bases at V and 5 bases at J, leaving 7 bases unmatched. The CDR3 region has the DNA TGCAGTGCTTACCGGGACAGGGAAGACAATGAGCAGTTCTTC. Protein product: CSAYRDREDNEQFF.

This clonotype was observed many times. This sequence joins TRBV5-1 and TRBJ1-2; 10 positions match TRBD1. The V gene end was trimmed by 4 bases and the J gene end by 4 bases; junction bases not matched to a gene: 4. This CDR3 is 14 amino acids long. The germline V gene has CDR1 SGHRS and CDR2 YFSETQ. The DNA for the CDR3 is TGCGCCAGCAGCCCCGGGACAGGGGCCTATGGCTACACCTTC. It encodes CASSPGTGAYGYTF.

In DNA form, the CDR3 reads TGTGCCAGCAGCTTGGGCACGACAGGATCTTACTATGGCTACACCTTC. This codes for CASSLGTTGSYYGYTF. V gene TRBV5-4 combines with J gene TRBJ1-2; D is perhaps TRBD1 (6 bases). Germline assignment: CDR1 SGHNT and CDR2 YYREEE (reference sequence). V shed 0 bases and J shed 3 bases, with 15 bases lying between them. This CDR3 spans 16 amino acids.

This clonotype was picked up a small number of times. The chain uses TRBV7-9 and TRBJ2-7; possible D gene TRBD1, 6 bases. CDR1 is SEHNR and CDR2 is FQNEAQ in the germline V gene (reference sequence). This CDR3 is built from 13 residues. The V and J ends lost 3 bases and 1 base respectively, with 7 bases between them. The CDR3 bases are TGTGCCAGCAGCTTCGGACAGTCCTACGAGCAGTACGTC. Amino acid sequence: CASSFGQSYEQYV.

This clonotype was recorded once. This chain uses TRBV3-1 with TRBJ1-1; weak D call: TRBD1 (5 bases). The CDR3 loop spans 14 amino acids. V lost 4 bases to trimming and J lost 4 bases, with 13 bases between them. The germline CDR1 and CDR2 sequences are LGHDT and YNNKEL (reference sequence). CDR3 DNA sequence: TGTGCCAGCAGCCTGCCGGGGCAGAGCACTGAAGCTTTCTTT. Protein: CASSLPGQSTEAFF.

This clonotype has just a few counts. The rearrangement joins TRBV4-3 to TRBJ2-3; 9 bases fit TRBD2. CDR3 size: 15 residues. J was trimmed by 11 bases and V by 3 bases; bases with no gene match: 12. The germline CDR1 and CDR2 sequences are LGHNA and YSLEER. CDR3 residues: CASSHDPKAGGMQYF. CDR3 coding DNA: TGCGCCAGCAGCCATGACCCTAAGGCGGGGGGGATGCAGTATTTT.

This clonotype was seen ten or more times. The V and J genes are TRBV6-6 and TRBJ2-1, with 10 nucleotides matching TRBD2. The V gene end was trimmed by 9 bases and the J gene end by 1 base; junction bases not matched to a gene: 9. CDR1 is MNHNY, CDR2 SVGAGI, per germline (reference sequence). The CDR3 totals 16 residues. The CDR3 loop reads CASHPSGGESYNEQFF. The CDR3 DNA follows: TGTGCCAGTCACCCGAGCGGGGGGGAATCCTACAATGAGCAGTTCTTC.

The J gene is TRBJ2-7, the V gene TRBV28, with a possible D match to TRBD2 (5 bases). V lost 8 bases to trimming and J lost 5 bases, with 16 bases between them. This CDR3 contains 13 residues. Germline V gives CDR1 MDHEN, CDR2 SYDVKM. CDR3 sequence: CASQRTGSDEQYV. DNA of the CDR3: TGTGCCAGCCAAAGGACGGGGTCCGACGAGCAGTACGTC.

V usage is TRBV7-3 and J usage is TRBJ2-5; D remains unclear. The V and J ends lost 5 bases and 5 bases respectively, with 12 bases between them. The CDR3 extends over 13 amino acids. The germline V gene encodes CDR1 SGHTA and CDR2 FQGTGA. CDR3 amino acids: CASSVSTVETQYF. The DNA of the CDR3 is TGTGCCAGCAGCGTATCAACCGTGGAGACCCAGTACTTC.

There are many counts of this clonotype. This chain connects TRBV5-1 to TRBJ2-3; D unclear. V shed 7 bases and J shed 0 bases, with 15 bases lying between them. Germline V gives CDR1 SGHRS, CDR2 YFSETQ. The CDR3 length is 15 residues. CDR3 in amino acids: CASRSDGTSTDTQYF. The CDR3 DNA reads TGCGCCAGCCGGTCCGACGGAACTAGCACAGATACGCAGTATTTT.